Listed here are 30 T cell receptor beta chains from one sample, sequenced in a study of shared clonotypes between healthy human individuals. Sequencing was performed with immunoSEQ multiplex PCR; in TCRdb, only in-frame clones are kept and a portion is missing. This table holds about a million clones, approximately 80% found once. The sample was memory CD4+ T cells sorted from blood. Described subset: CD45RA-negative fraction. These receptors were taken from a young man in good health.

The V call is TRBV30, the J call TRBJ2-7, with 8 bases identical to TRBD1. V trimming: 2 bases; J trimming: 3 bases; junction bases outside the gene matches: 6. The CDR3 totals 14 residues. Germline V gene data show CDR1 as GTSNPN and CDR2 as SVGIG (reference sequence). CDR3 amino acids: CAWSPFGTGYEQYF. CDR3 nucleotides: TGTGCCTGGAGTCCATTCGGGACAGGCTACGAGCAGTACTTC.

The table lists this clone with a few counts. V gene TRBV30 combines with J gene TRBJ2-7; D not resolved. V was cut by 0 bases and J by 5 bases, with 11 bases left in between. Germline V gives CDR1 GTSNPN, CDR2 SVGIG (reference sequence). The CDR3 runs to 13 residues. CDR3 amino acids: CAWSVQGSHEQYF. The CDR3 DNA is TGTGCCTGGAGTGTACAAGGGTCCCACGAGCAGTACTTC.

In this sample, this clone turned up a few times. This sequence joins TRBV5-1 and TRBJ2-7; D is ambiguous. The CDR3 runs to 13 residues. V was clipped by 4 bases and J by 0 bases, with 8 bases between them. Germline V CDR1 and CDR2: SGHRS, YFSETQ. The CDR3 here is CASSELISYEQYF. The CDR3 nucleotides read TGCGCCAGCAGCGAACTCATCTCCTACGAGCAGTACTTC.

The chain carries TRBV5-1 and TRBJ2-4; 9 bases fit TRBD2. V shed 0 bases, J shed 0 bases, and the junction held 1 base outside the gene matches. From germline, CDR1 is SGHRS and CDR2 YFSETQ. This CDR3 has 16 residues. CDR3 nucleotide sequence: TGCGCCAGCAGCTTGGCTAGCGGGGTAGCCAAAAACATTCAGTACTTC. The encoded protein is CASSLASGVAKNIQYF.

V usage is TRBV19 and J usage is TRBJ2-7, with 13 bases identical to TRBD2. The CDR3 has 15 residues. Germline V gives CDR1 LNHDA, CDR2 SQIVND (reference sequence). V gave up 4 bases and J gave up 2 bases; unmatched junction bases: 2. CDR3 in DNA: TGTGCCAGTAGTACGGGACTAGCGGGACCCTACGAGCAGTACTTC. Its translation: CASSTGLAGPYEQYF. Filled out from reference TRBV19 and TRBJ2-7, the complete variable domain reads DGGITQSPKYLFRKEGQNVTLSCEQNLNHDAMYWYRQDPGQGLRLIYYSQIVNDFQKGDIAEGYSVSREKKESFPLTVTSAQKNPTAFYLCASSTGLAGPYEQYFGPGTRLTVT.

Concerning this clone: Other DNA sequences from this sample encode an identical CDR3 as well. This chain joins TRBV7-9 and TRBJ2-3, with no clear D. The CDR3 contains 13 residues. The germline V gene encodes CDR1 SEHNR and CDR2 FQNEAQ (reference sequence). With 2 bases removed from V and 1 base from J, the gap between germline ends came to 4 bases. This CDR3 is CASSLSGTDTQYF. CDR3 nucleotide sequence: TGTGCCAGCAGCTTATCCGGCACAGATACGCAGTATTTT.

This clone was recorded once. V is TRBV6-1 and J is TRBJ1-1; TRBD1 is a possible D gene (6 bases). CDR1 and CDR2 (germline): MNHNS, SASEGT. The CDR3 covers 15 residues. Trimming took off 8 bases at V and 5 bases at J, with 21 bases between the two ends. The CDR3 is CASRLESGASTEAFF. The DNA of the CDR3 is TGTGCCAGCCGGTTAGAGTCAGGGGCTTCAACTGAAGCTTTCTTT.

CDR3: CASSFPSAASLYNEQFF. In DNA, the CDR3 is TGTGCCAGCAGCTTTCCATCGGCGGCCTCTTTGTACAATGAGCAGTTCTTC. The chain uses TRBV7-2 and TRBJ2-1, with no clear D. The germline CDR1 and CDR2 sequences are SGHTA and FQGNSA. The CDR3 extends over 17 amino acids. The V gene lost 3 bases and the J gene lost 4 bases, with 19 bases spanning the gap.

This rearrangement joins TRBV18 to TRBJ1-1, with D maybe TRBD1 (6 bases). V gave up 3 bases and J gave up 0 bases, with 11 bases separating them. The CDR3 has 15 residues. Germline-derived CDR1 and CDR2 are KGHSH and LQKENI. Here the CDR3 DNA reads TGTGCCAGCTCACCTCCTGGGACACTGAACACTGAAGCTTTCTTT. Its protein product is CASSPPGTLNTEAFF.

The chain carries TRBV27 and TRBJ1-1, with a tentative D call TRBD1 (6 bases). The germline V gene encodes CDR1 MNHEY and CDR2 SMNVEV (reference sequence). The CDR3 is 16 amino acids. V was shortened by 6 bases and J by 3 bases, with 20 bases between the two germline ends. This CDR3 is CASRPPALTGYTEAFF. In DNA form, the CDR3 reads TGTGCCAGCAGACCACCCGCCCTGACAGGATACACTGAAGCTTTCTTT.

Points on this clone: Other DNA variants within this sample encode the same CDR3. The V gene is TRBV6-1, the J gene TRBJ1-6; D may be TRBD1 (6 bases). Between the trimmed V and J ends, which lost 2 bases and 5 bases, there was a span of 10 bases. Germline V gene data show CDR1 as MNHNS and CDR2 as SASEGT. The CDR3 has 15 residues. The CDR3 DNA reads TGTGCCAGCAGTGAAATGGGACAAAATAATTCACCCCTCCACTTT. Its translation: CASSEMGQNNSPLHF.

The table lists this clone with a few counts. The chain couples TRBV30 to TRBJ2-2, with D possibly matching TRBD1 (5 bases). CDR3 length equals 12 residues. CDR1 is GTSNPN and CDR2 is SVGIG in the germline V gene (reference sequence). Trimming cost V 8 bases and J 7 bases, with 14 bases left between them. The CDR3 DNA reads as TGTGCCAACAAAAGGGGCAACGGGGAGCTGTTTTTT. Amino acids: CANKRGNGELFF.

As DNA, the CDR3 is TGCGCCAGCAGCCAAGATTCCTCGGCTAGCGTACGCACAGATACGCAGTATTTT. Residues: CASSQDSSASVRTDTQYF. J is TRBJ2-3 and V is TRBV4-3; TRBD2 is a possible D gene (6 bases). Germline loops: CDR1 LGHNA, CDR2 YSLEER. The V end was cut by 0 bases, the J end by 1 base, with 17 bases between. The CDR3 totals 18 residues.

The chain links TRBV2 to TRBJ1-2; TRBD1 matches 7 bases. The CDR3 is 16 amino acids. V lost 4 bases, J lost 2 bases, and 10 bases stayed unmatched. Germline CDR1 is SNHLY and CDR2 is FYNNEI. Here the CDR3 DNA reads TGTGCCAGCAGTGGACAGGGAGGTAAAATGAACTATGGCTACACCTTC. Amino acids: CASSGQGGKMNYGYTF.

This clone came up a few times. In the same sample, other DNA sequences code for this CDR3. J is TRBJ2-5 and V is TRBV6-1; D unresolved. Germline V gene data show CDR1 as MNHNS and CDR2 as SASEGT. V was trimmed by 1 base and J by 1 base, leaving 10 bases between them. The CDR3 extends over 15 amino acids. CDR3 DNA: TGTGCCAGCAGTGAAGTGGCGGCAGGCCAAGAGACCCAGTACTTC. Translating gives CASSEVAAGQETQYF.

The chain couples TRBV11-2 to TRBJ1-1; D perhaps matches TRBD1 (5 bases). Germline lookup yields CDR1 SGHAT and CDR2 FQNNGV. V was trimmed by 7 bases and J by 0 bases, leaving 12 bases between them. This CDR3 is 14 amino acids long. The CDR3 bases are TGTGCCAGCACCAGGACAAGAGTGAACACTGAAGCTTTCTTT. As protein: CASTRTRVNTEAFF. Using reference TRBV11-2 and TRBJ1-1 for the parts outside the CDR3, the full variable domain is EAGVAQSPRYKIIEKRQSVAFWCNPISGHATLYWYQQILGQGPKLLIQFQNNGVVDDSQLPKDRFSAERLKGVDSTLKIQPAKLEDSAVYLCASTRTRVNTEAFFGQGTRLTVV.

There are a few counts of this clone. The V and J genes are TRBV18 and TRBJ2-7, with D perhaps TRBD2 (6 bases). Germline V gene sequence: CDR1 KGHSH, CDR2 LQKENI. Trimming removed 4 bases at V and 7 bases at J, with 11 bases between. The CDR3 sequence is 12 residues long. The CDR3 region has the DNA TGTGCCAGCTCACAGACAGCGGGTGAGCAGTACTTC. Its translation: CASSQTAGEQYF. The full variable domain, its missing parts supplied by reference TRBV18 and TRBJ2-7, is NAGVMQNPRHLVRRRGQEARLRCSPMKGHSHVYWYRQLPEEGLKFMVYLQKENIIDESGMPKERFSAEFPKEGPSILRIQQVVRGDSAAYFCASSQTAGEQYFGPGTRLTVT.

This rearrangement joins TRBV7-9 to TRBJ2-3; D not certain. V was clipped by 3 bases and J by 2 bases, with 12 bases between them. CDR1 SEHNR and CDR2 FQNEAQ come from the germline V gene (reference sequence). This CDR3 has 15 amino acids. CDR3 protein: CASSLDGFFTDTQYF. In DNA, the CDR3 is TGTGCCAGCAGCTTGGACGGGTTCTTCACAGATACGCAGTATTTT. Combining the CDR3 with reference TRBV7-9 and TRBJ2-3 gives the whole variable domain DTGVSQNPRHKITKRGQNVTFRCDPISEHNRLYWYRQTLGQGPEFLTYFQNEAQLEKSRLLSDRFSAERPKGSFSTLEIQRTEQGDSAMYLCASSLDGFFTDTQYFGPGTRLTVL.

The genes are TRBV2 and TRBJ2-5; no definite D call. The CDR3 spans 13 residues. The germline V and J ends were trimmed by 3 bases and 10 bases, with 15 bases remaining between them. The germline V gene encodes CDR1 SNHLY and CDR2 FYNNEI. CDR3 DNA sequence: TGTGCCAGCAGTGACCAGAGAAGTGTGAGCCAGTACTTC. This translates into CASSDQRSVSQYF.

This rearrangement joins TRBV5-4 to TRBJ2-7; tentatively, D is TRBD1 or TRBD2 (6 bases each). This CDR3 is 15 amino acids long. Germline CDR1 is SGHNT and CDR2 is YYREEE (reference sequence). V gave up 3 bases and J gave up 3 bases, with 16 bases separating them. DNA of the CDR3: TGTGCCAGCAGCTGGGGGCGGGACAACGTCTACGAGCAGTACTTC. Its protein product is CASSWGRDNVYEQYF.

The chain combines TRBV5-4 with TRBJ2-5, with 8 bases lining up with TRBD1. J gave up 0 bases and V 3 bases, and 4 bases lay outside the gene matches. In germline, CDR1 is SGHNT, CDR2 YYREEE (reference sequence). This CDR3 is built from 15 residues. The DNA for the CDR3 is TGTGCCAGCAGCTATAGGACAGGGAACCAAGAGACCCAGTACTTC. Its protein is CASSYRTGNQETQYF. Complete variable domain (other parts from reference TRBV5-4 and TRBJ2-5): ETGVTQSPTHLIKTRGQQVTLRCSSQSGHNTVSWYQQALGQGPQFIFQYYREEENGRGNFPPRFSGLQFPNYSSELNVNALELDDSALYLCASSYRTGNQETQYFGPGTRLLVL.

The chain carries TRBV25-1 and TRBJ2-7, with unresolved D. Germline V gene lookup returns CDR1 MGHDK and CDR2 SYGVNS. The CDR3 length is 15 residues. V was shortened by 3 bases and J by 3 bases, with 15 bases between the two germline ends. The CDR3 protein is CASSDPKTPLYEQYF. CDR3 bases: TGTGCCAGCAGTGATCCAAAGACCCCTCTCTACGAGCAGTACTTC.

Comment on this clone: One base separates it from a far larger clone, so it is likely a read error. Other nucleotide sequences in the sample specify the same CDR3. CDR3 residues: CASSDTNYGYTF. Here the CDR3 DNA reads TGTGCCAGCAGTGACACTAACTATGGCTACACCTTC. The chain is built from TRBV25-1 and TRBJ1-2; D not resolved. This CDR3 region has 12 residues. In germline, CDR1 is MGHDK, CDR2 SYGVNS. V lost 3 bases, J lost 0 bases, and 2 bases lay in between.

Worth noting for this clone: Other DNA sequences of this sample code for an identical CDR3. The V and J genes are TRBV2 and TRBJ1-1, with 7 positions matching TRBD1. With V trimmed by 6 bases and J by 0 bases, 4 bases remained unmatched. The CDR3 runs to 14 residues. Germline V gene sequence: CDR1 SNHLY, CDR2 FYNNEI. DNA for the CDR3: TGTGCCAGCAGAGAGACAGGGTTGAACACTGAAGCTTTCTTT. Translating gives CASRETGLNTEAFF.

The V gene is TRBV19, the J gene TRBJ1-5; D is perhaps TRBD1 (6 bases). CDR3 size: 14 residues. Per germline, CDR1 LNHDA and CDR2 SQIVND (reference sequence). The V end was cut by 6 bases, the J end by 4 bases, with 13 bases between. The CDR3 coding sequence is TGTGCCAGTAGCCAGACAGGACCTAATCAGCCCCAGCATTTT. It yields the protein CASSQTGPNQPQHF.

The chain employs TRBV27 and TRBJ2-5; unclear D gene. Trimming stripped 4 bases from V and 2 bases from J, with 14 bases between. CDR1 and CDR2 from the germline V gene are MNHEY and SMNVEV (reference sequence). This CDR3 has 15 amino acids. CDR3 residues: CASSSLLGMQETQYF. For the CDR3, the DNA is TGTGCCAGCAGTTCCCTTCTGGGCATGCAAGAGACCCAGTACTTC.

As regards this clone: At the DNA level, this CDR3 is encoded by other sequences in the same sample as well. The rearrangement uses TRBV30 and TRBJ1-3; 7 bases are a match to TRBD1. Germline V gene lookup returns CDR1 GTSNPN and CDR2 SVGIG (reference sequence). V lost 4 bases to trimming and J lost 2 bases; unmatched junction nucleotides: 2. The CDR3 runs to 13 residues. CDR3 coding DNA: TGTGCCTGGAACAGGGGAACTGGAAACACCATATATTTT. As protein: CAWNRGTGNTIYF.

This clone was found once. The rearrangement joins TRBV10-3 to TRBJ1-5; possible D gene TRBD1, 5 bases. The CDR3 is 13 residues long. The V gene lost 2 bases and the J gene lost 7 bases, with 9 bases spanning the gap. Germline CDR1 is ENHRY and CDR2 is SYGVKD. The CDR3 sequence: CAISEGARQPQHF. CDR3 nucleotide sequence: TGTGCCATCAGTGAGGGGGCTAGGCAGCCCCAGCATTTT.

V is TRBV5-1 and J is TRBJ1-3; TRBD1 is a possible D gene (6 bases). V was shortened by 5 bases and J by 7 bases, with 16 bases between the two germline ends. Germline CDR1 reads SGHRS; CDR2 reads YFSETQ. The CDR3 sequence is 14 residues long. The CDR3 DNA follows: TGCGCCAGCAGTCAGGGGACCTTAAGTAACACCATATATTTT. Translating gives CASSQGTLSNTIYF. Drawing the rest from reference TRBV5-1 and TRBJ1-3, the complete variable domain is KAGVTQTPRYLIKTRGQQVTLSCSPISGHRSVSWYQQTPGQGLQFLFEYFSETQRNKGNFPGRFSGRQFSNSRSEMNVSTLELGDSALYLCASSQGTLSNTIYFGEGSWLTVV.

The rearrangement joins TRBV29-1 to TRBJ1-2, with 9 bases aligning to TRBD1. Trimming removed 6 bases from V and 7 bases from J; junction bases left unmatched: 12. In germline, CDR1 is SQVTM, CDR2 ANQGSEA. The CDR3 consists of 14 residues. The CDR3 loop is CSVSPGQGLAGYTF. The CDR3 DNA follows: TGCAGCGTATCTCCGGGACAGGGTTTAGCTGGCTACACCTTC.